Listed below are T cell receptor beta chains from one sample, sequenced in a study of blood T cell repertoires in COVID-19. Produced via immunoSEQ multiplex PCR; TCRdb's table is partial and in-frame only. This sample has some 180,000 clones, with about 90% found just once. The specimen sequenced was peripheral blood. Receptors originate from a man aged 45-65 years with acute or convalescent COVID-19. Both conserved end residues are part of each CDR3. The order of the fields is V gene, D gene, clone size, J gene, CDR3 protein, CDR3 DNA. A D gene is named only where the DNA matches it firmly. Size tells how often a clone was seen (once, few, many) or the class of an expanded clone, and some rows leave it out.

>TRBV29-1|TRBD2|once|TRBJ2-2
CSVWASGKLDTGELFF
TGCAGCGTTTGGGCTAGCGGGAAGTTGGACACCGGGGAGCTGTTTTTT
>TRBV2|.|.|TRBJ1-6
CASSEARVRSPLHF
TGTGCCAGCAGTGAAGCCCGGGTGCGGTCACCCCTCCACTTT
>TRBV4-3|TRBD1|.|TRBJ1-6
CASSQEPGGNSPLHF
TGCGCCAGCAGCCAAGAGCCAGGGGGCAATTCACCCCTCCACTTT
>TRBV20-1|.|.|TRBJ2-2
CSASMLLNTGELFF
TGCAGTGCTAGTATGTTATTGAACACCGGGGAGCTGTTTTTT
>TRBV30|TRBD1|.|TRBJ2-1
CAWSLDRVAEQFF
TGTGCCTGGAGTCTAGACAGGGTCGCTGAGCAGTTCTTC
>TRBV9|TRBD1|.|TRBJ1-5
CASSVGQGNQPQHF
TGTGCCAGCAGCGTAGGACAGGGTAATCAGCCCCAGCATTTT
>TRBV15|TRBD1|.|TRBJ2-3
CATSRRQGTSTDTQYF
TGTGCCACCAGCAGACGACAGGGTACTAGCACAGATACGCAGTATTTT
>TRBV18|.|.|TRBJ2-5
CASSPGETQYF
TGTGCCAGCTCACCCGGGGAGACCCAGTACTTC
>TRBV11-2|TRBD1|.|TRBJ2-3
CASSPGQSTDTQYF
TGTGCCAGCAGCCCGGGACAGAGCACAGATACGCAGTATTTT
>TRBV18|TRBD1|.|TRBJ2-2
CASSPGTGRTGELFF
TGTGCCAGCTCACCGGGGACAGGACGCACCGGGGAGCTGTTTTTT
>TRBV7-6|TRBD2|.|TRBJ2-2
CASSLVGTSGRLTGELFF
TGTGCCAGCAGCTTAGTCGGGACTAGCGGGAGGTTGACCGGGGAGCTGTTTTTT
>TRBV5-3|TRBD1|.|TRBJ1-5
CARSFRQGIRGNQPQHF
TGTGCCAGAAGCTTCCGACAGGGAATAAGGGGCAATCAGCCCCAGCATTTT
>TRBV5-4|TRBD1|.|TRBJ1-1
CASSEGQTEAFF
TGTGCCAGCAGCGAGGGACAGACTGAAGCTTTCTTT
>TRBV10-2|.|.|TRBJ2-7
CASSDRLVWEQYF
TGCGCCAGCAGTGATCGGTTGGTTTGGGAGCAGTACTTC